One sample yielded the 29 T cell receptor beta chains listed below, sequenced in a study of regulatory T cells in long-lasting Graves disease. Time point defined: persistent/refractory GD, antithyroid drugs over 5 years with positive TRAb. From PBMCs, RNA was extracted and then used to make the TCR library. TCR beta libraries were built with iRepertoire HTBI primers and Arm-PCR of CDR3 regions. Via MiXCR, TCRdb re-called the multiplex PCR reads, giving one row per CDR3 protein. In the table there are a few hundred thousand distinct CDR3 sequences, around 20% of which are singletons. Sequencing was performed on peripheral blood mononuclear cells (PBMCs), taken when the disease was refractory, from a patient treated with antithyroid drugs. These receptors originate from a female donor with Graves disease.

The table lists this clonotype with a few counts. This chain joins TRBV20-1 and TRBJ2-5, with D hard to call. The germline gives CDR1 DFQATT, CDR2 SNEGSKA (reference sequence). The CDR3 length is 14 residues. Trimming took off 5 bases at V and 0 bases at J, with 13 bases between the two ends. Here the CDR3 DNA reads TGCAGTGCTGCCGGGCTACCGTACCAAGAGACCCAGTACTTC. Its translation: CSAAGLPYQETQYF.

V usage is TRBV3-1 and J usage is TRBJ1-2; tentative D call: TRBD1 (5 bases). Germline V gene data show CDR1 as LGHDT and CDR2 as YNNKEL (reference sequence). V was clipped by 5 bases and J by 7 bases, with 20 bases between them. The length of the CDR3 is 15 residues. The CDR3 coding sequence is TGTGCCAGCAGCTACGGGACTCCTTCAACGGGTGGCTACACCTTC. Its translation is CASSYGTPSTGGYTF.

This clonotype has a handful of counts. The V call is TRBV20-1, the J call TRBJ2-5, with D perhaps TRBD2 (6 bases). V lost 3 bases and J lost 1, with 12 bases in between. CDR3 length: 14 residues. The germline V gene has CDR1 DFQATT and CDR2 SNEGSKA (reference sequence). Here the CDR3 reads CSARASTSQETQYF. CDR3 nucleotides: TGCAGTGCTAGGGCATCGACTAGCCAAGAGACCCAGTACTTC.

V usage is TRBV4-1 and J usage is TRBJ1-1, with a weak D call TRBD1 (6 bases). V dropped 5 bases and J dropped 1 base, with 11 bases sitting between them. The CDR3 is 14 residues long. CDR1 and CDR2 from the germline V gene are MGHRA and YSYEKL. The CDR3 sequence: CASSEGQPNTEAFF. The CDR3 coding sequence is TGCGCCAGCAGCGAAGGACAGCCGAACACTGAAGCTTTCTTT.

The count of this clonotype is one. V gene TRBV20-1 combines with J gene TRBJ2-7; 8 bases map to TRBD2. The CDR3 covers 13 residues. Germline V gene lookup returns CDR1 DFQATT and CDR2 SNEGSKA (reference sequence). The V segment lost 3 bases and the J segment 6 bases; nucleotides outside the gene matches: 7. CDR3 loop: CSARTSVTGEQYF. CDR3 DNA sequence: TGCAGTGCTAGGACTAGCGTGACAGGCGAGCAGTACTTC.

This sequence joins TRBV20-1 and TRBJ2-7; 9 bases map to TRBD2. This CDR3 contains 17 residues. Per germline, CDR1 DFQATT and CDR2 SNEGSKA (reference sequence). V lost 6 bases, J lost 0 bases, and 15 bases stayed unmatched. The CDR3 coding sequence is TGCAGTGCCCGCCCCCAGCTACTAGCGGGCTACTCCTACGAGCAGTACTTC. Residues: CSARPQLLAGYSYEQYF.

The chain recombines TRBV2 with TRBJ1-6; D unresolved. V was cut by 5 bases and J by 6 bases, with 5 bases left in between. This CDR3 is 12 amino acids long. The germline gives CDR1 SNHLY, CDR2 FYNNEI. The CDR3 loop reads CASSTANSPLHF. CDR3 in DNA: TGTGCCAGCAGTACAGCTAATTCACCCCTCCACTTT.

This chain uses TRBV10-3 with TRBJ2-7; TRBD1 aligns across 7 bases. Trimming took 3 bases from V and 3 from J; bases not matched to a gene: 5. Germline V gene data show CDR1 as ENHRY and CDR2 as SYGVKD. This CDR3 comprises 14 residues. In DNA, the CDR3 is TGTGCCATCAGTGATACAGGGGTATTCTACGAGCAGTACTTC. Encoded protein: CAISDTGVFYEQYF.

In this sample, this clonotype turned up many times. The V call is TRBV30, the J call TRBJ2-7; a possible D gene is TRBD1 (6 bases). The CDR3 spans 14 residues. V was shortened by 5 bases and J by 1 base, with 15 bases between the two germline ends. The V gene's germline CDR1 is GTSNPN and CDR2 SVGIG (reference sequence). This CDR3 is CAWAPGHHSYEQYF. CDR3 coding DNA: TGTGCCTGGGCACCGGGACACCATTCCTACGAGCAGTACTTC.

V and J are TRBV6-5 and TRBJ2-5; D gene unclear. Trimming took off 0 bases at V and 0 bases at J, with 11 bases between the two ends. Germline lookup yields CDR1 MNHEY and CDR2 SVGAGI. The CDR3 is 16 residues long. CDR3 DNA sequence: TGTGCCAGCAGTTACTCTCGTGGGCAGTACCAAGAGACCCAGTACTTC. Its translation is CASSYSRGQYQETQYF.

The CDR3 loop reads CASSSQPRGVEQYF. The CDR3 bases are TGTGCCAGCAGCTCACAACCCCGGGGGGTCGAGCAGTACTTC. The V gene is TRBV11-2, the J gene TRBJ2-7, with 7 bases fitting TRBD2. This CDR3 spans 14 amino acids. Germline V lookup: CDR1 SGHAT, CDR2 FQNNGV. J lost 6 bases, V lost 4 bases, and 9 bases had no gene match. The full variable domain, with the rest looked up from reference TRBV11-2 and TRBJ2-7, is EAGVAQSPRYKIIEKRQSVAFWCNPISGHATLYWYQQILGQGPKLLIQFQNNGVVDDSQLPKDRFSAERLKGVDSTLKIQPAKLEDSAVYLCASSSQPRGVEQYFGPGTRLTVT.

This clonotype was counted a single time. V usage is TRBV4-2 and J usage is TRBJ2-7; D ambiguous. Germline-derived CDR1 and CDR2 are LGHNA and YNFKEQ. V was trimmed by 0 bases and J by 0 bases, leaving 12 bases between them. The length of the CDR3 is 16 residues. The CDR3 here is CASSQEGRSFSYEQYF. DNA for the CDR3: TGTGCCAGCAGCCAAGAAGGTCGATCTTTCTCCTACGAGCAGTACTTC.

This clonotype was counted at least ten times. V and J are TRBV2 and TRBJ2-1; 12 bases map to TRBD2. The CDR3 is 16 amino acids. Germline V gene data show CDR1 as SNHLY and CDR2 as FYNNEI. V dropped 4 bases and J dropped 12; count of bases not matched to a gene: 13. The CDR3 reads CASSGGTLAGGELQFF. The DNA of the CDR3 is TGTGCCAGCAGTGGAGGCACGCTAGCGGGAGGGGAATTGCAGTTCTTC.

The CDR3 DNA sequence: TGTGCCAGCAGCCACAGCCCGGGACAGGGGGCGGAAGGCTACACCTTC. Translating it yields CASSHSPGQGAEGYTF. The chain has TRBV4-2 and TRBJ1-2; 12 nucleotides match TRBD1. J was trimmed by 8 bases and V by 3 bases; bases with no gene match: 10. Germline V lookup: CDR1 LGHNA, CDR2 YNFKEQ. The CDR3 sequence is 16 residues long.

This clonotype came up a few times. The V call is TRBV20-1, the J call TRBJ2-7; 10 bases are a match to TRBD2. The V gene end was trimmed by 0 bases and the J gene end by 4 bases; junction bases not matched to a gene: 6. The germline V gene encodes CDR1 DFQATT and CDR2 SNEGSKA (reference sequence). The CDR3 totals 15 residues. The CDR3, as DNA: TGCAGTGCTAGAGATGGGGCTAGCGGGAGATACGAGCAGTACTTC. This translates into CSARDGASGRYEQYF.

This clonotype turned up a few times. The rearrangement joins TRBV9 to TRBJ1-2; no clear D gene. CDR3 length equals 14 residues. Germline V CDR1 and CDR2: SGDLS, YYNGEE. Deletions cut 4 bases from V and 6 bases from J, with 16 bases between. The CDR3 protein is CASSRLGGKDGYTF. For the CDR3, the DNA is TGTGCCAGCAGCCGGTTGGGAGGGAAGGATGGCTACACCTTC.

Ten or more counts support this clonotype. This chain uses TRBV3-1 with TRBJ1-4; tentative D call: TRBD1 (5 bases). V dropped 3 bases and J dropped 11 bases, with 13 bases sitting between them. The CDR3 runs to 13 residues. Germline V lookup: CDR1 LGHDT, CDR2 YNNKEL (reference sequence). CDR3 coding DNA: TGTGCCAGCAGCCAGCTTGGGACGAGGAAACTGTTTTTT. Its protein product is CASSQLGTRKLFF. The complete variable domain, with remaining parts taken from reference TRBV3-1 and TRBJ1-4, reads DTAVSQTPKYLVTQMGNDKSIKCEQNLGHDTMYWYKQDSKKFLKIMFSYNNKELIINETVPNRFSPKSPDKAHLNLHINSLELGDSAVYFCASSQLGTRKLFFGSGTQLSVL.

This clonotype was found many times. The CDR3 loop reads CASSEATTGPRYNSPLHF. The CDR3 nucleotides are TGTGCCAGCAGTGAAGCGACGACAGGACCTCGCTATAATTCACCCCTCCACTTT. The chain is built from TRBV6-1 and TRBJ1-6, with D maybe TRBD1 (6 bases). There are 18 residues in the CDR3. V was shortened by 0 bases and J by 3 bases, with 15 bases between the two germline ends. Per germline, CDR1 MNHNS and CDR2 SASEGT.

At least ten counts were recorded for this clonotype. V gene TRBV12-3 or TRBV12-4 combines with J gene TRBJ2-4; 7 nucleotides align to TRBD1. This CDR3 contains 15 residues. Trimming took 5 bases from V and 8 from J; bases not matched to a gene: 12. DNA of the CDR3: TGTGCCAGCAGTCCCCGGACAGGAGTGGTTGACATTCAGTACTTC. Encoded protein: CASSPRTGVVDIQYF.

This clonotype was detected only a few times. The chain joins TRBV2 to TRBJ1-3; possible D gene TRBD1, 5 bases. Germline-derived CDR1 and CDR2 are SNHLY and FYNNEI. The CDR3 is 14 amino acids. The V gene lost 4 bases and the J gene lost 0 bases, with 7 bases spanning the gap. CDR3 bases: TGTGCCAGCAGTGGACAGAGCTCTGGAAACACCATATATTTT. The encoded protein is CASSGQSSGNTIYF.

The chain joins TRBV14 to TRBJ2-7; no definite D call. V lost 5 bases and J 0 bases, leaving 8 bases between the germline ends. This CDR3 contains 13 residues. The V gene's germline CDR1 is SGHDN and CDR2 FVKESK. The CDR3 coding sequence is TGTGCCAGCAGCGCCTCAACCTCCTACGAGCAGTACTTC. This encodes CASSASTSYEQYF.

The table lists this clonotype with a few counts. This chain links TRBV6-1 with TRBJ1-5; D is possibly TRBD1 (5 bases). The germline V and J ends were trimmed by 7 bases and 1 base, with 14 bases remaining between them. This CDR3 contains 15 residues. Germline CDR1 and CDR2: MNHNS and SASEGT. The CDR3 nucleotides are TGTGCCAGCACCCGGACGGGGGGAAGCAATCAGCCCCAGCATTTT. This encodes CASTRTGGSNQPQHF.

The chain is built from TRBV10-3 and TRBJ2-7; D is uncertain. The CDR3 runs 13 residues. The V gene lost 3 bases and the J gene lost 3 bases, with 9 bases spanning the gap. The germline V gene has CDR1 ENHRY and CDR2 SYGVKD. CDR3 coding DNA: TGTGCCATCAGTGAAAGTACAGACTACGAGCAGTACTTC. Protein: CAISESTDYEQYF.

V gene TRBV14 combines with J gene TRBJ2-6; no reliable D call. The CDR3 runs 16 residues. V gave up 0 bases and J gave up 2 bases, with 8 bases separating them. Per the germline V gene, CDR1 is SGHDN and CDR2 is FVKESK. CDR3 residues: CASSQDIRAGANVLTF. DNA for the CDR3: TGTGCCAGCAGCCAAGATATCCGGGCTGGGGCCAACGTCCTGACTTTC.

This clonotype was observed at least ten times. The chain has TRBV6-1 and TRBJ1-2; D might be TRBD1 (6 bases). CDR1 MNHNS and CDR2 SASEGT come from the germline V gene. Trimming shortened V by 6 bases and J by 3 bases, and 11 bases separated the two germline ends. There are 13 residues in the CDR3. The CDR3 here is CASRSTGYYGYTF. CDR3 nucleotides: TGTGCCAGCAGATCGACAGGATACTATGGCTACACCTTC.

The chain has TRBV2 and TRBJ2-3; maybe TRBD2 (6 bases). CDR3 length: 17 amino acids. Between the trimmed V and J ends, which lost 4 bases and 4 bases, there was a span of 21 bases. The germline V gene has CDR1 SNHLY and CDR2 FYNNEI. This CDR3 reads CASSAGVVTLRADTQYF. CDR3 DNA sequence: TGTGCCAGCAGTGCGGGAGTCGTTACTCTCCGGGCAGATACGCAGTATTTT.

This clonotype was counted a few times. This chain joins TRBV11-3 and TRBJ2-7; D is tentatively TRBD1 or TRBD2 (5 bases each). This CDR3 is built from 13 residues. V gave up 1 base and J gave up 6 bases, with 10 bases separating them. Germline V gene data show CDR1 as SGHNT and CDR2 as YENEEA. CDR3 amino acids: CASSLAEGLEQYF. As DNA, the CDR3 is TGTGCCAGCAGCTTAGCAGAGGGGCTCGAGCAGTACTTC.

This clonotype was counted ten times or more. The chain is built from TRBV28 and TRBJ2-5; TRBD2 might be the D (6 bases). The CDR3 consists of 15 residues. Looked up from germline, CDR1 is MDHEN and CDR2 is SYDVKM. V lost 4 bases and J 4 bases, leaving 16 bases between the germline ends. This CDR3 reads CASSYYLAGPETQYF. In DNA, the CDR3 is TGTGCCAGCAGTTATTATTTGGCGGGACCAGAGACCCAGTACTTC.

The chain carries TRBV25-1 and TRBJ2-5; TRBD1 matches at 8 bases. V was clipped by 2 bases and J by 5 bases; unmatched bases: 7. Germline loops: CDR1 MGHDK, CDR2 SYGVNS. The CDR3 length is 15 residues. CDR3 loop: CASSEIDRGGETQYF. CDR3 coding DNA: TGTGCCAGCAGTGAAATAGACAGGGGCGGGGAGACCCAGTACTTC.